This record covers a single TCR beta chain. One end of the junction is discordant with germline, which a read error may explain. The data were taken from a study of T cells in Graves' hyperthyroidism and ophthalmopathy. The CDR3 covers 14 residues. CDR1 is SGHKS, CDR2 YYEKEE, per germline (reference sequence). It was RNA transcripts that yielded the amplified TCR beta CDR3 regions. First-round RT-PCR targeting the TCR CDR3 was performed with the HTBI primer set. One entry per CDR3 protein results from TCRdb running MiXCR on the multiplex PCR reads. The data show around 300,000 distinct CDR3 sequences, around 20% seen once.

Sequencing was done on a sample of blood. The TCR originated in a young man with Graves' ophthalmopathy. The chain employs TRBV5-5 and TRBJ1-1; D might be TRBD1 (5 bases). CDR3 sequence (DNA): TGTGCCAGCAGCTTAACTACAGGAAACACTGAAACTTTCTTT. Amino acid sequence: CASSLTTGNTETFF. Filled out from reference TRBV5-5 and TRBJ1-1, the complete variable domain reads DAGVTQSPTHLIKTRGQQVTLRCSPISGHKSVSWYQQVLGQGPQFIFQYYEKEERGRGNFPDRFSARQFPNYSSELNVNALLLGDSALYLCASSLTTGNTETFFGQGTRLTVV.